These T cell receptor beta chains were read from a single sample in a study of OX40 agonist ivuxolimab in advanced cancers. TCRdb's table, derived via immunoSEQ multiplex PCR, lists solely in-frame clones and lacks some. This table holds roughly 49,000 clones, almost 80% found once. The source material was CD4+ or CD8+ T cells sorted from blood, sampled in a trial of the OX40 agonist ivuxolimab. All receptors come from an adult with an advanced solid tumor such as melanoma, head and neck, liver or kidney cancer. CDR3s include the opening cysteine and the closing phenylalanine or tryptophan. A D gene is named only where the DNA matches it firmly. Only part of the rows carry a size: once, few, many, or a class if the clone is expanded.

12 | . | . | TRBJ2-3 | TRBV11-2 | CASSSRPDTQYF | TGTGCCAGCAGCTCCCGTCCGGATACGCAGTATTTT
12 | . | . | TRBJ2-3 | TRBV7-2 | CASSSAGDTQYF | TGTGCCAGCAGCTCAGCGGGAGATACGCAGTATTTT
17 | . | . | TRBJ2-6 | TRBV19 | CASSSQLAVSGANVLTF | TGTGCCAGTAGTTCCCAGCTAGCCGTCTCTGGGGCCAACGTCCTGACTTTC
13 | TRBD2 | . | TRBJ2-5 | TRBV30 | CAWAGTSKETQYF | TGTGCCTGGGCGGGGACTAGTAAAGAGACCCAGTACTTC
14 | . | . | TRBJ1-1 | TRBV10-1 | CASSEHGENTEAFF | TGCGCCAGCAGTGAGCACGGAGAGAACACTGAAGCTTTCTTT
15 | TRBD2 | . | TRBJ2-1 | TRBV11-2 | CASSLGAGTYNEQFF | TGTGCCAGCAGCCTGGGAGCGGGAACCTACAATGAGCAGTTCTTC
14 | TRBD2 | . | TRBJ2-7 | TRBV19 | CASRGLADSYEQYF | TGTGCCAGTAGGGGGCTAGCGGATTCCTACGAGCAGTACTTC
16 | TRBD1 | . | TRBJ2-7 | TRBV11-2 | CASSLDRTGVSYEQYF | TGTGCCAGCAGCTTAGATCGGACAGGGGTCTCCTACGAGCAGTACTTC
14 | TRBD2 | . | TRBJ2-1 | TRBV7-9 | CASSFGLAVIEQFF | TGTGCCAGCAGCTTCGGACTAGCGGTTATCGAGCAGTTCTTC
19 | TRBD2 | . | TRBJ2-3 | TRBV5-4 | CASSGVGLAGGRGTDTQYF | TGTGCCAGCAGCGGCGTAGGACTAGCGGGAGGGCGAGGCACAGATACGCAGTATTTT
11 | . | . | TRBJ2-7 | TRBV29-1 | CSVGSDYEQYF | TGCAGCGTTGGATCTGATTACGAGCAGTACTTC
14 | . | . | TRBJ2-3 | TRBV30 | CAWSVTGGTDTQYF | TGTGCCTGGAGTGTAACCGGGGGCACAGATACGCAGTATTTT
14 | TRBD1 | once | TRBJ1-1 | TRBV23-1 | CTSSQSRLGQEAFF | TGCACCAGCAGTCAATCGAGGCTAGGACAGGAAGCTTTTTTT
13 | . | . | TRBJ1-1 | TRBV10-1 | CASRRSVDTEAFF | TGCGCCAGCCGTCGTAGTGTAGACACTGAAGCTTTCTTT
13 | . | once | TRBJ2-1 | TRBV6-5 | CASRKRVEDEQFF | TGTGCCAGCAGAAAGCGGGTCGAGGATGAGCAGTTCTTC
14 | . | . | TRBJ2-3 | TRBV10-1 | CASSDGGRLDTQYF | TGCGCCAGCAGTGATGGGGGGCGCCTAGATACGCAGTATTTT
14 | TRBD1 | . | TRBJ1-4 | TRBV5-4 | CASSLVGTDEKLFF | TGTGCCAGCAGCTTGGTAGGGACAGATGAAAAACTGTTTTTT
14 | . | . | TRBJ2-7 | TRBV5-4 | CASSLRGRSYEQYF | TGTGCCAGCAGCTTAAGAGGGAGGTCCTACGAGCAGTACTTC
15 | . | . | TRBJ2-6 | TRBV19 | CASSIGAGGANVLTF | TGTGCCAGTAGTATAGGGGCGGGTGGGGCCAACGTCCTGACTTTC
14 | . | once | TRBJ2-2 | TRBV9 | CASSVVQNTGELFF | TGTGCCAGCAGCGTAGTTCAGAACACCGGGGAGCTGTTTTTT
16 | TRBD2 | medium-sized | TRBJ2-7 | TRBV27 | CASSLDPGQGGSEQYF | TGTGCCAGCAGTTTAGACCCTGGCCAGGGAGGGTCCGAGCAGTACTTC
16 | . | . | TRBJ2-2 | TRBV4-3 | CASSQLQGRGPGELFF | TGCGCCAGCAGCCAACTACAGGGGAGGGGACCCGGGGAGCTGTTTTTT
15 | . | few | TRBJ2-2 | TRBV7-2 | CASSFIPSGLRELFF | TGTGCCAGCAGCTTCATACCCTCAGGGCTGAGGGAGCTGTTTTTT
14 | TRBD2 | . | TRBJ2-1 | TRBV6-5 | CASRPGLAGGEQFF | TGTGCCAGCAGGCCGGGACTAGCGGGAGGAGAGCAGTTCTTC
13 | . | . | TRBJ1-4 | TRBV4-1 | CASSQLWGEKLFF | TGCGCCAGCAGCCAACTCTGGGGAGAAAAACTGTTTTTT
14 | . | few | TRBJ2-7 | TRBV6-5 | CASSSPPGFYEQYF | TGTGCCAGCAGTTCGCCCCCAGGGTTCTACGAGCAGTACTTC
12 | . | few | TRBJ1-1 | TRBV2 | CASRAWGTEAFF | TGTGCCAGCAGGGCTTGGGGCACTGAAGCTTTCTTT
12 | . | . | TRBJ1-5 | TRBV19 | CASSGEGGPQHF | TGTGCCAGTTCCGGGGAAGGGGGGCCCCAGCATTTT
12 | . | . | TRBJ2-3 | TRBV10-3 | CAISDSTDTQYF | TGTGCCATCAGTGATAGCACAGATACGCAGTATTTT
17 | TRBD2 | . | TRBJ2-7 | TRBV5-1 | CASSLELAGAGGEEQYF | TGCGCCAGCAGCTTGGAACTAGCGGGAGCGGGCGGGGAGGAGCAGTACTTC
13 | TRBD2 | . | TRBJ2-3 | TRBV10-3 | CAITAREADTQYF | TGTGCCATCACGGCACGGGAGGCAGATACGCAGTATTTT
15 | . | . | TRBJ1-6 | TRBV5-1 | CASSQWGGRDSPLHF | TGCGCCAGCAGCCAGTGGGGAGGGAGGGATTCACCCCTCCACTTT
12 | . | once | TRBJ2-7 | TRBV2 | CASYRESYEQYF | TGTGCCAGCTATCGGGAGTCCTACGAGCAGTACTTC
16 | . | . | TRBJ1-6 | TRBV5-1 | CASSFQGSVYNSPLHF | TGCGCCAGCAGCTTCCAGGGCAGCGTCTATAATTCACCCCTCCACTTT
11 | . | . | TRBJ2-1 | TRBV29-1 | CSATLGYEQFF | TGCAGCGCAACCTTAGGGTATGAGCAGTTCTTC
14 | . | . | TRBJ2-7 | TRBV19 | CASSILGLDNEQYF | TGTGCCAGTAGTATCTTAGGTTTAGACAACGAGCAGTACTTC
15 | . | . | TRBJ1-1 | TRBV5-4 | CASSFWGRQNTEAFF | TGTGCCAGCAGCTTTTGGGGCAGACAGAACACTGAAGCTTTCTTT
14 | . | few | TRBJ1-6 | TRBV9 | CASSPRGGDSPLHF | TGTGCCAGCAGCCCCCGCGGGGGTGATTCACCCCTCCACTTT
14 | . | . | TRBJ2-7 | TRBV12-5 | CASGAKSLIYEQYF | TGTGCTAGTGGTGCTAAATCTCTCATCTACGAGCAGTACTTC
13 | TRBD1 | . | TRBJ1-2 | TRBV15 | CATSIGTGNGYTF | TGTGCCACCAGCATCGGGACAGGGAATGGCTACACCTTC
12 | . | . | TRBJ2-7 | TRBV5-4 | CASSLDRNEQYF | TGTGCCAGCAGCTTGGACAGAAACGAGCAGTACTTC
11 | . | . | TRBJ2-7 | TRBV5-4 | CASSFLGEQYF | TGTGCCAGCAGCTTTCTGGGCGAGCAGTACTTC
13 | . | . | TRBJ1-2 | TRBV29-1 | CSVDSPFNYGYTF | TGCAGCGTTGATTCGCCTTTCAACTATGGCTACACCTTC
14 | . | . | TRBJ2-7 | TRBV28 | CASSLSSWNREQYF | TGTGCCAGCAGTTTATCCTCGTGGAACCGCGAGCAGTACTTC
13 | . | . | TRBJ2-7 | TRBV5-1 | CASSLGVSYEQYF | TGCGCCAGCAGCCTAGGGGTTTCCTACGAGCAGTACTTC
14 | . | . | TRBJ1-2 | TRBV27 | CASSLADANYGYTF | TGTGCCAGCAGTTTAGCGGACGCCAACTATGGCTACACCTTC
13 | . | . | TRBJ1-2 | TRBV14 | CASSQGGNYGYTF | TGTGCCAGCAGCCAGGGGGGGAACTATGGCTACACCTTC
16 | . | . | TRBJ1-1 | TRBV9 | CASSSPARDLNTEAFF | TGTGCCAGCAGCTCCCCCGCCAGGGACCTTAACACTGAAGCTTTCTTT
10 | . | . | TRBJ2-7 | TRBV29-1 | CSVEDYEQYF | TGCAGCGTCGAGGACTACGAGCAGTACTTC
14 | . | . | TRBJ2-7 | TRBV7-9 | CASSLGQSSYEQYF | TGTGCCAGCAGCTTAGGGCAAAGCTCCTACGAGCAGTACTTC
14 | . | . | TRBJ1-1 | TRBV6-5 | CASRDSATKTEAFF | TGTGCCAGCAGGGACAGCGCTACTAAAACTGAAGCTTTCTTT
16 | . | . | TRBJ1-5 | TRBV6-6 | CASSQAGGLGNQPQHF | TGTGCCAGCAGCCAGGCCGGGGGCTTAGGGAATCAGCCCCAGCATTTT
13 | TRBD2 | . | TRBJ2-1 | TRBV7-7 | CASSPGTSGEQFF | TGTGCCAGCAGCCCCGGGACTAGCGGTGAGCAGTTCTTC
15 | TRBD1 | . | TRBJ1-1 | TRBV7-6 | CASSTRTGPNTEAFF | TGTGCCAGCAGCACCCGGACAGGGCCGAACACTGAAGCTTTCTTT
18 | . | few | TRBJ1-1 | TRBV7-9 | CASSLGSVGGRLNTEAFF | TGTGCCAGCAGCTTAGGGTCGGTAGGTGGACGATTGAACACTGAAGCTTTCTTT
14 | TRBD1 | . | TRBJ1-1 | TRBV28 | CASSPQGVGTEAFF | TGTGCCAGCAGCCCACAGGGGGTGGGCACTGAAGCTTTCTTT
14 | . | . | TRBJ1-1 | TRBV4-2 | CASSHRSVNTEAFF | TGTGCCAGCAGCCACCGCTCAGTTAACACTGAAGCTTTCTTT
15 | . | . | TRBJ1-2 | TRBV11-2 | CASSLEGRKDYGYTF | TGTGCCAGCAGCTTAGAGGGGCGGAAAGATTATGGCTACACCTTC
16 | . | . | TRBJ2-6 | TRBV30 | CAWLTLHLSGANVLTF | TGTGCCTGGCTTACCTTACACCTCTCTGGGGCCAACGTCCTGACTTTC
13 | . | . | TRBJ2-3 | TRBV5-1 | CASSVVTTDTQYF | TGCGCCAGCAGCGTCGTAACCACAGATACGCAGTATTTT